This T cell receptor (beta chain) was captured in a study of response to subunit inactivated influenza vaccine. Whole-study results and caveats: There was a suggestion from the authors that each seasonal influenza vaccination recruits few new T cells.

Each CDR3 protein gets one entry after TCRdb re-called the RT-PCR reads with MiXCR. The sample yields 750,000 to 850,000 distinct CDR3 sequences, less than 20% seen once. To note about this clonotype: The antigen remains unidentified.

V shed 3 bases, J shed 6 bases, and the junction held 9 bases outside the gene matches. CDR3 size: 14 residues. Germline lookup yields CDR1 SQVTM and CDR2 ANQGSEA. The clonotype originates from a man aged 50-60 years who received an inactivated influenza vaccine. The V gene is TRBV29-1, the J gene TRBJ2-7, with TRBD1 matching over 9 bases. This material consisted of PBMCs from blood, taken less than 6 days after vaccination. The DNA of the CDR3 is TGCAGCGTTGACGTGGGACAGGGTCTTAGCGAGCAGTACTTC. It is translated as CSVDVGQGLSEQYF.